The sequence of this T cell receptor (beta chain) was determined in a study of regulatory T cells in long-lasting Graves disease. Study results and caveats: Segments TRBV28, TRBJ1-2 and TRBJ2-5 showed preferential usage in persistent disease.

Arm-PCR of CDR3 regions with iRepertoire HTBI primers generated TCR beta libraries. One entry per CDR3 protein results from TCRdb running MiXCR on the multiplex PCR reads. The sample yields approximately 210,000 distinct CDR3 sequences, about 16% seen once. In this sample, this clonotype turned up many times. What it recognizes is unknown. Time point: newly diagnosed GD, antithyroid drugs for less than 3 months. RNA from PBMCs was the source of the TCR library. Patient provenance is recorded as an endocrinology department in Xi'an, China. CDR3 length: 11 residues. Trimming took off 7 bases at V and 5 bases at J, with 5 bases between the two ends. Per the germline V gene, CDR1 is MNHNS and CDR2 is SASEGT.

This sequence joins TRBV6-1 and TRBJ2-2, with D unclear. The material was peripheral blood mononuclear cells (PBMCs), obtained at new diagnosis, from a patient treated with antithyroid drugs. This sequence was found in a female donor with Graves disease. CDR3 DNA sequence: TGTGCCAGCAAAACTACCGGGGAGCTGTTTTTT. Residues: CASKTTGELFF.